The entry that follows covers one T cell receptor (beta chain) sequence. Its antigen is currently unknown. The data were produced by immunoSEQ multiplex PCR, yet TCRdb's version contains in-frame clones alone and is incomplete. The sample records roughly 2 million clones, roughly 96% being singletons. The data stem from a study of shared clonotypes between healthy human individuals. General study results and limits: It was only blood that was sampled, and tissue repertoires likely differ. Clonotypes which were not shared had lower generation probabilities than clonotypes that all four donors shared.

The V and J ends lost 3 bases and 5 bases, in that order; junction bases with no gene match: 6. Germline CDR1 is SGHRS and CDR2 is YFSETQ. The CDR3 covers 14 residues. The clonotype comes from a man between 18 and 35 years old in good health. The genes are TRBV5-1 and TRBJ2-7, with 9 positions matching TRBD2. The sequenced sample consisted of naive CD4+ T cells sorted from blood. Subset specified: CD45RA+ positively selected. CDR3 protein: CASSSGSGSNEQYF. DNA of the CDR3: TGCGCCAGCAGCTCAGGTAGCGGGAGTAACGAGCAGTACTTC.